Sequencing of this TCR beta chain was carried out in a study of vaccination effects on CD4 cells after COVID-19. Method: immunoSEQ multiplex PCR; TCRdb's copy keeps in-frame clones and lacks some. Counted here are tens of thousands of clones, about 72% occurring once; the ten biggest clones make up around 2.7%. Before any sequencing was done, the ViraFEST assay used viral peptide pools to expand antigen-specific CD4+ T cells. At the end of 9 to 11 days of culture, CD4+ T cells were isolated. Among the vaccine recipients, none had a prior SARS-CoV-2 infection, and nucleocapsid antibodies were negative. Cultures used 2 million or so PBMC per well, 9 to 10 IU/ml IL-2 and about 10 ug/ml peptides. Replacing half the medium with IL-2 medium was done on days 3 and 7. Study findings and constraints: Cross-reactivity toward common cold coronaviruses was confined to only 1 of 255 vaccine-induced clones in healthy vaccinees.

Germline V gene sequence: CDR1 MNHNY, CDR2 SVGAGI (reference sequence). V was trimmed by 8 bases and J by 4 bases, leaving 14 bases between them. The CDR3 extends over 13 amino acids. Remarks on this clone: The antigen is not known.

Sequencing was performed on CD4+ T cells from PBMCs cultured with HCoV-NL63 spike peptides, taken before COVID-19 vaccination. The receptor comes from a human donor who received a COVID-19 vaccine. V usage is TRBV6-6 and J usage is TRBJ1-2; TRBD1 is a possible D gene (5 bases). CDR3 bases: TGTGCCAGCTGGGGGGGGGTCGGCTATGGCTACACCTTC. This sequence encodes CASWGGVGYGYTF.